The T cell receptor beta chain under discussion was sequenced for a study of graft-versus-host responses after intestinal transplantation. As to this clone: No antigen is known for it.

The data were produced by immunoSEQ multiplex PCR, yet TCRdb's version contains in-frame clones alone and is incomplete. The sample includes around 87,000 clones, around 93% of them seen just once. The V end lost 2 bases, the J end lost 0 bases, and 13 bases lay between the germline ends. Germline V gene lookup returns CDR1 SEHNR and CDR2 FQNEAQ (reference sequence). CDR3 length equals 16 residues. The receptor was derived from a human donor who was the organ donor for an intestinal transplant. Sequences were derived from unstimulated CD8+ T cells sorted from spleen or lymph node cells, sampled before transplant. The V gene is TRBV7-9, the J gene TRBJ2-5; D might be TRBD1 (6 bases). The CDR3 sequence is CASSLSRGMYQETQYF. CDR3 coding DNA: TGTGCCAGCAGCTTATCGAGGGGGATGTACCAAGAGACCCAGTACTTC. The variable domain in full, completed from reference TRBV7-9 and TRBJ2-5, reads DTGVSQNPRHKITKRGQNVTFRCDPISEHNRLYWYRQTLGQGPEFLTYFQNEAQLEKSRLLSDRFSAERPKGSFSTLEIQRTEQGDSAMYLCASSLSRGMYQETQYFGPGTRLLVL.